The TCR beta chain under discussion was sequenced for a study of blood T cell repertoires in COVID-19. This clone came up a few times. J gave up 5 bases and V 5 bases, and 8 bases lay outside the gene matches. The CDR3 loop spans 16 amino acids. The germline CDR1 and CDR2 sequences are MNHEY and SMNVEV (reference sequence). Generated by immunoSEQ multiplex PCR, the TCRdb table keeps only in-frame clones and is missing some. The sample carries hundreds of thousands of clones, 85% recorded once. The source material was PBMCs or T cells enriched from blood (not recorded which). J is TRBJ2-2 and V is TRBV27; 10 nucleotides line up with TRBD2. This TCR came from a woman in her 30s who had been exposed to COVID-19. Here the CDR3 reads CASSEWSGGATGELFF. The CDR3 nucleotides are TGTGCCAGCAGTGAGTGGAGCGGGGGGGCTACCGGGGAGCTGTTTTTT.